Listed below are T cell receptor beta chains from one sample, sequenced in a study of beta chain features in type 1 diabetes. Generated by immunoSEQ multiplex PCR, the TCRdb table keeps only in-frame clones and is missing some. The sample has more than 300,000 clones, about 15% seen once; the top ten hold under 0.02%. Sequenced sample: naive CD4+ T cells from blood. Source of these receptors: a woman aged 18-29 years in good health. Each CDR3 is given with its conserved first and last residue. D genes are given only for firm matches. Clone size is stated in some rows and not others, as once, few, many or a class when expanded.

D	V	J	size	DNA	CDR3
TRBD2	TRBV5-4	TRBJ2-2	few	TGTGCCAGCAGCCTTAGCGGGAGTAACCGGGAGCTGTTTTTT	CASSLSGSNRELFF
TRBD1	TRBV28	TRBJ1-3	-	TGTGCCAGCAGTTTAAATACCGGGACAGCCTCTGGAAACACCATATATTTT	CASSLNTGTASGNTIYF
TRBD2	TRBV10-3	TRBJ2-3	-	TGTGCCATCAGACTTACTAGCGGGAGTGCGGATACGCAGTATTTT	CAIRLTSGSADTQYF
TRBD2	TRBV7-6	TRBJ2-1	-	TGTGCCAGCAGCTCCCCGGGGACTAGTATGGATGAGCAGTTCTTC	CASSSPGTSMDEQFF
-	TRBV7-2	TRBJ1-1	-	TGTGCCAGCAGCTCACTACTTCAGGGGATGAACACTGAAGCTTTCTTT	CASSSLLQGMNTEAFF
-	TRBV11-3	TRBJ2-2	-	TGTGCCAGCAGCCGCGGTTACACCGGGGAGCTGTTTTTT	CASSRGYTGELFF
-	TRBV28	TRBJ1-2	few	TGTGCCAGCAGTAGGACCTGGGAGGGCTACACCTTC	CASSRTWEGYTF
TRBD1	TRBV25-1	TRBJ1-5	-	TGTGCCAGCAGTGCAGGGGACAGGGAAAATCAGCCCCAGCATTTT	CASSAGDRENQPQHF
-	TRBV6-5	TRBJ2-5	-	TGTGCCAGCAGCTACGGGGCGCAAGAGACCCAGTACTTC	CASSYGAQETQYF
TRBD1	TRBV14	TRBJ2-7	few	TGTGCCAGCAGCCGACAGGGGGGCACGGTCGAGCAGTACTTC	CASSRQGGTVEQYF
-	TRBV20-1	TRBJ1-1	-	TGCAGTGCTAGACTGGAGGAAGCTTTCTTT	CSARLEEAFF
-	TRBV7-8	TRBJ1-2	-	TGTGCCAGCAGCTTAGTCACAGGGAGTAACTATGGCTACACCTTC	CASSLVTGSNYGYTF
-	TRBV30	TRBJ1-2	few	TGTGCCTGGAGTCCACCGGGACACCGAGGCTACACCTTC	CAWSPPGHRGYTF
TRBD2	TRBV27	TRBJ2-1	few	TGTGCCAGCAGATTGAGGTCGGGGACTAAGGGGTTCTTC	CASRLRSGTKGFF
TRBD1	TRBV7-9	TRBJ1-2	-	TGTGCCAGCAGCCGGACAGGGGTTCCGTATGGCTACACCTTC	CASSRTGVPYGYTF
-	TRBV29-1	TRBJ2-1	-	TGCAGCGTTGGACTACTGTACAATGAGCAGTTCTTC	CSVGLLYNEQFF
-	TRBV7-9	TRBJ2-1	few	TGTGCCAGCAGCCCGGGGGGCAACCATGAGCAGTTCTTC	CASSPGGNHEQFF
-	TRBV6-6	TRBJ1-2	once	TGTGCCAGCAGCCAACTTCAGGGTGACTATGGCTACACCTTC	CASSQLQGDYGYTF
-	TRBV7-9	TRBJ1-2	few	TGTGCCAGCAGCTTTCGGGGGGCTGGTGGCTACACCTTC	CASSFRGAGGYTF
TRBD2	TRBV30	TRBJ2-5	few	TGTGCCTGGAGCTCCGGACTAGCTGGAGAGACCCAGTACTTC	CAWSSGLAGETQYF
TRBD1	TRBV30	TRBJ2-1	few	TGTGCCTGGAGTGGTCCGGGACAGGAATACAATGAGCAGTTCTTC	CAWSGPGQEYNEQFF
TRBD2	TRBV29-1	TRBJ2-7	few	TGCAGCGTTGCTTCTCAGGGCGGGAGTTTTTACGAGCAGTACTTC	CSVASQGGSFYEQYF
TRBD2	TRBV30	TRBJ2-7	-	TGTGCCTGGAATCCTAGCGGACCTTACGAGCAGTACTTC	CAWNPSGPYEQYF
-	TRBV14	TRBJ1-1	-	TGTGCCAGCAGCCAAGTCGGTGTGTTGGGGCTCGGAGCTTTCTTT	CASSQVGVLGLGAFF
TRBD1	TRBV7-8	TRBJ1-4	few	TGTGCCAGCAGCTTAGGGGTGGTTGGGACAGCTGAAAAACTGTTTTTT	CASSLGVVGTAEKLFF
-	TRBV6-5	TRBJ2-7	few	TGTGCCAGCAGTTACTCGACTTCAGCCTCCTACGAGCAGTACTTC	CASSYSTSASYEQYF
-	TRBV7-2	TRBJ1-1	few	TGTGCCAGCAGACGGAGGATGAACACTGAAGCTTTCTTT	CASRRRMNTEAFF
-	TRBV11-2	TRBJ2-2	few	TGTGCCAGCAGCTTATTTCATGAGGCCGGGGAGCTGTTTTTT	CASSLFHEAGELFF
-	TRBV5-1	TRBJ2-3	few	TGCGCCAGCAGCCCCGTGCGGGACACAGATACGCAGTATTTT	CASSPVRDTDTQYF
TRBD2	TRBV27	TRBJ2-3	few	TGTGCCAGCAGTTTATACGCGGGAGCCACAGATACGCAGTATTTT	CASSLYAGATDTQYF
TRBD1	TRBV15	TRBJ2-1	few	TGTGCCACCAGCAGAGCTGTCCGGGACAGGGGGCTTCATGAGCAGTTCTTC	CATSRAVRDRGLHEQFF
TRBD1	TRBV10-3	TRBJ2-7	-	TGTGCCATCAGTGAGTCGAGAGACAGGGCCTACGAGCAGTACTTC	CAISESRDRAYEQYF
-	TRBV30	TRBJ1-5	-	TGTGCCTGGAGTGTTTCGGGGAATCAGCCCCAGCATTTT	CAWSVSGNQPQHF
TRBD2	TRBV5-1	TRBJ2-2	-	TGCGCCAGCGCTTCACCCCGGGACTATCGGACTGGGGAGCTGTTTTTT	CASASPRDYRTGELFF
-	TRBV6-6	TRBJ2-1	-	TGTGCCAGCAGTCTCTCCGGGCGGGATGCGTTCTTC	CASSLSGRDAFF
TRBD1	TRBV19	TRBJ1-1	-	TGTGCCAGTAGCAGGGACAGGAACACTGAAGCTTTCTTT	CASSRDRNTEAFF
-	TRBV29-1	TRBJ2-7	few	TGCAGCGTTGGGGGTCCGACAGCTACCGTCTACGAGCAGTACTTC	CSVGGPTATVYEQYF
TRBD1	TRBV19	TRBJ2-6	few	TGTGCCAGTAGCTCCCGGGACAGGTACTCTGGGGCCAACGTCCTGACTTTC	CASSSRDRYSGANVLTF
TRBD1	TRBV6-1	TRBJ1-4	-	TGTGCCAGCAGTGTTCAGACAGGGGGAAAAGATGAAAAACTGTTTTTT	CASSVQTGGKDEKLFF
-	TRBV29-1	TRBJ2-2	-	TGCAGCGTTGGCGACACCGGGGAGCTGTTTTTT	CSVGDTGELFF
-	TRBV7-2	TRBJ1-5	-	TGTGCCAGCAGTTTAGACACCTTTAATCAGCCCCAGCATTTT	CASSLDTFNQPQHF
TRBD2	TRBV30	TRBJ2-1	-	TGTGCCTGCAGTTCCGGGACTAGCGGACTCTACAATGAGCAGTTCTTC	CACSSGTSGLYNEQFF
TRBD1	TRBV25-1	TRBJ1-3	few	TGTGCCAGCAGTGAATGGACAGGGTATTCTGGAAACACCATATATTTT	CASSEWTGYSGNTIYF
-	TRBV6-5	TRBJ1-5	-	TGTGCCAGCAGTTACAGTGGGGGGAATCAGCCCCAGCATTTT	CASSYSGGNQPQHF
-	TRBV5-4	TRBJ1-2	few	TGTGCCAGCAGTATGGAGGGGACTCGCGGCTATGGCTACACCTTC	CASSMEGTRGYGYTF
TRBD1	TRBV14	TRBJ1-1	-	TGTGCCAGCAGCCTCCAGCCGGGACAGGGGCCGAACACTGAAGCTTTCTTT	CASSLQPGQGPNTEAFF
-	TRBV28	TRBJ2-1	-	TGTGCCAGCAGTTTAACGGCAGGGCGGAATGAGCAGTTCTTC	CASSLTAGRNEQFF
TRBD1	TRBV30	TRBJ1-4	-	TGTGCCTGGAGTTCAGGACAGGCGAGTGGGGAAAAACTGTTTTTT	CAWSSGQASGEKLFF
-	TRBV29-1	TRBJ2-3	few	TGCAGCGTGTCGGGGACAGATACGCAGTATTTT	CSVSGTDTQYF
TRBD1	TRBV2	TRBJ1-2	-	TGTGCCAGCCATCTGGACAGGGGGATGGACTATGGCTACACCTTC	CASHLDRGMDYGYTF
TRBD1	TRBV15	TRBJ1-5	-	TGTGCCACCAGCACAAGGACAGGGGTGTCCCCCAATCAGCCCCAGCATTTT	CATSTRTGVSPNQPQHF
TRBD1	TRBV25-1	TRBJ1-1	-	TGTGCCAGCAGTGAATCGGGCAGGGGGCAGACTGAAGCTTTCTTT	CASSESGRGQTEAFF
TRBD2	TRBV7-9	TRBJ2-1	few	TGTGCCAGCAATAGCGGGAACTCCTACAATGAGCAGTTCTTC	CASNSGNSYNEQFF